This entry lists 3 T cell receptor beta chains sequenced from one sample in a study of regulatory T cells in long-lasting Graves disease. Investigators prepared the TCR beta libraries by applying iRepertoire HTBI primers and Arm-PCR of CDR3 regions. TCRdb independently ran MiXCR on the multiplex PCR reads; one entry per CDR3 protein. The table shows about 220,000 distinct CDR3 sequences, with around 20% occurring only once. Time point here: newly diagnosed GD, antithyroid drugs for less than 3 months. Researchers made the TCR library from RNA that was extracted from PBMCs. These data also featured in a second study, about T cells in Graves' hyperthyroidism and ophthalmopathy.

The sample in question was peripheral blood mononuclear cells (PBMCs), obtained at new diagnosis, from a patient treated with antithyroid drugs. The receptors originated from a woman in her thirties with Graves disease.

The rearrangement joins TRBV11-2 to TRBJ2-2; 8 bases are shared with TRBD2. Germline V gives CDR1 SGHAT, CDR2 FQNNGV. The CDR3 is 15 residues long. After removal of 3 bases from V and 5 bases from J, the junction contained 5 bases not matched to a gene. The CDR3 nucleotides are TGTGCCAGCAGCTTGAGCGGGAGAGGGACCGGGGAGCTGTTTTTT. This encodes CASSLSGRGTGELFF.

V usage is TRBV11-2 and J usage is TRBJ2-3, with D perhaps being TRBD1 or TRBD2 (5 bases each). The CDR3 totals 15 residues. CDR1 is SGHAT, CDR2 FQNNGV, per germline. V was cut by 7 bases and J by 6 bases, with 20 bases left in between. CDR3 sequence: CASTLGAGRWDTQYF. For the CDR3, the DNA is TGTGCCAGCACCCTAGGGGCAGGGAGATGGGATACGCAGTATTTT.

In its sample, this clonotype was seen many times. This chain joins TRBV10-1 and TRBJ2-3; 9 bases agree with TRBD2. CDR3 size: 16 residues. V shed 2 bases and J 0 bases; nucleotides not matched to a gene: 3. Germline values: CDR1 WNHNN, CDR2 SYGVQD (reference sequence). CDR3 nucleotide sequence: TGCGCCAGCAGTGAGGCTAGCGGGACTAGCACAGATACGCAGTATTTT. Encoded protein: CASSEASGTSTDTQYF.